This T cell receptor (beta chain) was identified during a study of T cells after yellow fever vaccination. The table lists this clonotype with a few counts. TCRdb passed the 5' RACE reads through MiXCR, listing each CDR3 protein once. The sample lists approximately 580,000 distinct CDR3 sequences; about a sixth were seen once. Germline lookup yields CDR1 MNHNY and CDR2 SVGAGI (reference sequence). Trimming removed 2 bases at V and 10 bases at J, with 9 bases between. The CDR3 loop spans 12 amino acids. This chain joins TRBV6-6 and TRBJ2-4; D ambiguous. The sequencing here drew on PBMCs, taken less than 6 days after the first yellow fever vaccination. This TCR came from a young man who received the YFV17D yellow fever vaccine. CDR3 residues: CASSYQAQIQYF. Here the CDR3 DNA reads TGTGCCAGCAGTTACCAGGCACAGATTCAGTACTTC.